These 27 T cell receptor beta chains share one sample of origin, sequenced in a study of regulatory T cells in long-lasting Graves disease. Library construction for TCR beta used iRepertoire HTBI primers and Arm-PCR of CDR3 regions. MiXCR, applied by TCRdb to the multiplex PCR reads, yields one record per CDR3 protein. Of about 540,000 distinct CDR3 sequences listed, about 13% are singletons. Time point specified: newly diagnosed GD, antithyroid drugs for less than 3 months. From RNA extracted from PBMCs, the TCR library was made. The same sample was also studied in work on T cells in Graves' hyperthyroidism and ophthalmopathy.

This material consisted of peripheral blood mononuclear cells (PBMCs), taken at new diagnosis, from a patient treated with antithyroid drugs. Source of these receptors: a man aged 25-40 years with Graves disease.

This clonotype showed up just a few times. The chain links TRBV10-3 to TRBJ2-1; 7 positions agree with TRBD2. Germline CDR1 and CDR2: ENHRY and SYGVKD. V was pared by 3 bases and J by 0 bases, with 11 bases of the junction left unmatched. This CDR3 has 18 residues. The CDR3 reads CAISESASGRRSYNEQFF. CDR3 in DNA: TGTGCCATCAGTGAATCTGCTAGCGGTCGGCGCTCCTACAATGAGCAGTTCTTC.

This clonotype showed up just a few times. The chain combines TRBV25-1 with TRBJ2-1; the match to TRBD2 covers 12 bases. The CDR3 is 16 residues long. V lost 6 bases and J lost 8; bases outside the gene matches: 11. The V gene's germline CDR1 is MGHDK and CDR2 SYGVNS. The CDR3 loop reads CASSSRLAGGPDEQFF. The CDR3 DNA reads TGTGCCAGCAGCTCCCGTCTAGCGGGAGGGCCCGATGAGCAGTTCTTC.

The table lists this clonotype with many counts. The rearrangement uses TRBV6-5 and TRBJ1-1; maybe TRBD1 (6 bases). The V gene lost 4 bases and the J gene lost 1 base, with 13 bases spanning the gap. In germline, CDR1 is MNHEY, CDR2 SVGAGI. There are 15 residues in the CDR3. Written as DNA, the CDR3 is TGTGCCAGCAGTTTCGTTCACAGGGAGAACACTGAAGCTTTCTTT. This codes for CASSFVHRENTEAFF.

This clonotype has only a few counts. The chain is built from TRBV10-3 and TRBJ2-3; 8 bases fit TRBD2. With V trimmed by 9 bases and J by 6 bases, 14 bases remained unmatched. The germline V gene has CDR1 ENHRY and CDR2 SYGVKD. The CDR3 is 15 amino acids. CDR3 coding DNA: TGTGCCATAGCTGGCGGACGGGGGGGAACTGATACGCAGTATTTT. It yields the protein CAIAGGRGGTDTQYF.

V gene TRBV10-1 combines with J gene TRBJ2-1, with D unclear. The CDR3 consists of 13 residues. Looked up from germline, CDR1 is WNHNN and CDR2 is SYGVQD (reference sequence). The V end was cut by 6 bases, the J end by 9 bases, with 15 bases between. In DNA form, the CDR3 reads TGCGCCAGCAGCCTCGAGTCGGCAACTGAGCAGTTCTTC. Protein product: CASSLESATEQFF.

This clonotype was detected only a few times. The chain recombines TRBV7-9 with TRBJ1-1; D ambiguous. Germline values: CDR1 SEHNR, CDR2 FQNEAQ (reference sequence). The CDR3 totals 14 residues. V shed 1 base and J shed 5 bases, with 11 bases lying between them. As DNA, the CDR3 is TGTGCCAGCAGCTTAGGTGTGGAGTATACTGAAGCTTTCTTT. Translated, it gives CASSLGVEYTEAFF.

This clonotype came up many times. CDR3 loop: CASSLGLAGAQAQDTQYF. DNA of the CDR3: TGTGCCAGCAGTTTGGGGCTAGCGGGAGCCCAGGCTCAGGATACGCAGTATTTT. The chain recombines TRBV12-3 or TRBV12-4 with TRBJ2-3; 10 bases fit TRBD2. V shed 3 bases and J 6 bases; nucleotides not matched to a gene: 15. The CDR3 has 18 amino acids.

This clonotype was seen only a few times. The CDR3 carries no conserved terminal phenylalanine or tryptophan, so it likely arises from a read error. The J gene is TRBJ2-4, the V gene TRBV11-2; D not certain. The CDR3 is 13 amino acids. Trimming took 6 bases from V and 8 from J, leaving 14 bases between them. The germline V gene has CDR1 SGHAT and CDR2 FQNNGV. As DNA, the CDR3 is TGTGCCAGCAGTGACGACCTCTCGGACATTCAGTACCTC. This translates into CASSDDLSDIQYL.

The J gene is TRBJ1-1, the V gene TRBV18; unclear D gene. CDR3 length: 16 residues. V gave up 2 bases and J gave up 1 base, with 14 bases separating them. Germline V gene data show CDR1 as KGHSH and CDR2 as LQKENI. This chain's CDR3 is CASSPIVRLTNTEAFF. Here the CDR3 DNA reads TGTGCCAGCTCACCAATTGTGAGACTCACGAACACTGAAGCTTTCTTT.

In its sample, this clonotype was seen many times. V gene TRBV19 combines with J gene TRBJ2-2, with TRBD1 matching over 8 bases. The CDR3 is 15 amino acids. Germline V gene data show CDR1 as LNHDA and CDR2 as SQIVND (reference sequence). V dropped 6 bases and J dropped 5; count of bases not matched to a gene: 8. The CDR3 region has the DNA TGTGCCAGTAGCCGGACAGGGCGGGGTACCGGGGAGCTGTTTTTT. Protein: CASSRTGRGTGELFF.

The V call is TRBV29-1, the J call TRBJ2-7; D remains ambiguous. CDR1 is SQVTM, CDR2 ANQGSEA, per germline. Trimming took off 4 bases at V and 4 bases at J, with 11 bases between the two ends. There are 12 residues in the CDR3. CDR3 coding DNA: TGCAGCGTTGGGGGTAGAAGATACGAGCAGTACTTC. It specifies CSVGGRRYEQYF.

This clonotype has a handful of counts. V usage is TRBV6-4 and J usage is TRBJ2-1; TRBD1 might be the D (5 bases). This CDR3 spans 13 amino acids. With 6 bases removed from V and 5 bases from J, the gap between germline ends came to 11 bases. Germline V gives CDR1 MRHNA, CDR2 SNTAGT. The CDR3 reads CASSTSRDNEQFF. Written as DNA, the CDR3 is TGTGCCAGCAGCACTTCCAGGGACAATGAGCAGTTCTTC.

This clonotype was seen ten or more times. The chain recombines TRBV2 with TRBJ2-1, with D possibly TRBD2 on 5 matching bases. CDR1 is SNHLY and CDR2 is FYNNEI in the germline V gene. V was trimmed by 3 bases and J by 4 bases, leaving 13 bases between them. The CDR3 consists of 15 residues. The CDR3 DNA sequence: TGTGCCAGCAGTGATAGCGCCAATGTTTACAATGAGCAGTTCTTC. It yields the protein CASSDSANVYNEQFF. Based on the CDR3 plus reference TRBV2 and TRBJ2-1, the full variable domain is EPEVTQTPSHQVTQMGQEVILRCVPISNHLYFYWYRQILGQKVEFLVSFYNNEISEKSEIFDDQFSVERPDGSNFTLKIRSTKLEDSAMYFCASSDSANVYNEQFFGPGTRLTVL.

This clonotype was recorded at least ten times. The chain links TRBV7-9 to TRBJ2-5; maybe TRBD2 (5 bases). This CDR3 region has 15 residues. The V gene's germline CDR1 is SEHNR and CDR2 FQNEAQ (reference sequence). The ends were cut back, 7 bases at V and 1 base at J, with 16 bases in the middle. The chain's CDR3 is CASTTSGKRQETQYF. Here the CDR3 DNA reads TGTGCCAGCACCACTTCGGGGAAACGCCAAGAGACCCAGTACTTC.

In its sample, this clonotype was seen many times. The chain employs TRBV28 and TRBJ2-7; 9 bases fit TRBD2. The J segment lost 1 base and the V segment lost 2 bases, leaving 6 bases of the junction unmatched. Germline CDR1 MDHEN, CDR2 SYDVKM. This CDR3 region has 16 residues. The CDR3 sequence: CASSLNSLAGSYEQYF. The CDR3 bases are TGTGCCAGCAGTTTAAATTCACTAGCGGGTTCCTACGAGCAGTACTTC.

The chain uses TRBV6-5 and TRBJ2-2, with TRBD1 matching over 9 bases. The CDR3 is 18 amino acids. CDR1 and CDR2 from the germline V gene are MNHEY and SVGAGI. The V gene end was trimmed by 0 bases and the J gene end by 7 bases; junction bases not matched to a gene: 12. For the CDR3, the DNA is TGTGCCAGCAGTTACTCCGAGATAGGACAGGGGAGGGTCGGGGAGCTGTTTTTT. Translating gives CASSYSEIGQGRVGELFF.

This clonotype was seen ten or more times. The DNA of the CDR3 is TGTGCCAGCAGTAGGGGATATAGCAATCAGCCCCAGCATTTT. Encoded protein: CASSRGYSNQPQHF. V and J are TRBV12-3 or TRBV12-4 and TRBJ1-5, with a possible D match to TRBD1 (5 bases). The CDR3 covers 14 residues. V lost 5 bases to trimming and J lost 0 bases, with 8 bases between them.

CDR3 protein: CASGPSAGNTIYF. CDR3 DNA sequence: TGTGCCAGCGGACCTTCCGCCGGAAACACCATATATTTT. V gene TRBV27 combines with J gene TRBJ1-3; D not certain. Germline V gene sequence: CDR1 MNHEY, CDR2 SMNVEV (reference sequence). Trimming stripped 8 bases from V and 4 bases from J, with 12 bases between. This CDR3 comprises 13 residues.

This rearrangement joins TRBV20-1 to TRBJ1-5; D is uncertain. V was trimmed by 1 base and J by 4 bases, leaving 20 bases between them. Germline CDR1 DFQATT, CDR2 SNEGSKA (reference sequence). The CDR3 is made up of 17 amino acids. DNA of the CDR3: TGCAGTGCTAGAGTTTTTGGGGAACCGGCAAAGAATCAGCCCCAGCATTTT. Amino acid sequence: CSARVFGEPAKNQPQHF.

This clonotype was seen only a few times. The gene calls are TRBV20-1 and TRBJ1-1, with TRBD1 as a possible D gene (5 bases). The length of the CDR3 is 11 residues. Trimming took 0 bases from V and 8 from J, leaving 7 bases between them. Looked up from germline, CDR1 is DFQATT and CDR2 is SNEGSKA (reference sequence). The CDR3 is CSARDREEAFF. The CDR3 coding sequence is TGCAGTGCTAGAGACAGGGAGGAAGCTTTCTTT.

In DNA form, the CDR3 reads TGTGCCAGCAGCGCGAGCCGGGGACAGGTCTCTGGGGCCAACGTCCTGACTTTC. Translating it yields CASSASRGQVSGANVLTF. The chain joins TRBV9 to TRBJ2-6; 8 bases agree with TRBD1. This CDR3 comprises 18 residues. Per germline, CDR1 SGDLS and CDR2 YYNGEE. The J segment lost 0 bases and the V segment lost 3 bases, leaving 8 bases of the junction unmatched.

This clonotype was detected ten times or more. V and J are TRBV7-9 and TRBJ1-4; tentative D call: TRBD1 (5 bases). The CDR3 has 16 amino acids. V lost 5 bases and J lost 0, with 13 bases in between. Germline values: CDR1 SEHNR, CDR2 FQNEAQ (reference sequence). The CDR3 region has the DNA TGTGCCAGCAGCCCCCGGGACTTGCCAACTAATGAAAAACTGTTTTTT. Protein sequence: CASSPRDLPTNEKLFF.

This clonotype was picked up many times. The rearrangement links TRBV29-1 to TRBJ1-4; D is undetermined. The germline V gene has CDR1 SQVTM and CDR2 ANQGSEA. This CDR3 has 15 amino acids. V lost 0 bases and J 0 bases, leaving 8 bases between the germline ends. CDR3 nucleotides: TGCAGCGTTGAAGATTCGGATGCAACTAATGAAAAACTGTTTTTT. Translated, it gives CSVEDSDATNEKLFF.

This clonotype was found many times. V is TRBV7-8 and J is TRBJ2-5; D is uncertain. Trimming took 3 bases from V and 0 from J, leaving 8 bases between them. Germline V gives CDR1 SGHVS, CDR2 FQNEAQ. The CDR3 is made up of 14 amino acids. The CDR3 DNA follows: TGTGCCAGCAGCTTTGACGCGAACCAAGAGACCCAGTACTTC. It codes for CASSFDANQETQYF.

This clonotype was recorded at least ten times. The chain carries TRBV5-1 and TRBJ2-1; D is possibly TRBD2 (6 bases). The CDR3 covers 16 residues. V lost 7 bases and J lost 0, with 17 bases in between. Germline V gene lookup returns CDR1 SGHRS and CDR2 YFSETQ. The CDR3 DNA is TGCGCCAGCGGCTCCGGGAGAGAGAGCTCCTACAATGAGCAGTTCTTC. This encodes CASGSGRESSYNEQFF. Based on the CDR3 plus reference TRBV5-1 and TRBJ2-1, the full variable domain is KAGVTQTPRYLIKTRGQQVTLSCSPISGHRSVSWYQQTPGQGLQFLFEYFSETQRNKGNFPGRFSGRQFSNSRSEMNVSTLELGDSALYLCASGSGRESSYNEQFFGPGTRLTVL.

This clonotype was counted at least ten times. The J gene is TRBJ2-7, the V gene TRBV20-1, with 8 bases aligning to TRBD2. The CDR3 covers 13 residues. CDR1 is DFQATT and CDR2 is SNEGSKA in the germline V gene (reference sequence). The V and J ends lost 5 bases and 2 bases, in that order; junction bases with no gene match: 5. The CDR3 coding sequence is TGCAGTGCTCGGGCGGGAGGTGCCTACGAGCAGTACTTC. Translation gives CSARAGGAYEQYF.

This clonotype was counted at least ten times. The J gene is TRBJ2-3, the V gene TRBV12-3 or TRBV12-4; maybe TRBD1 (7 bases). V gave up 3 bases and J gave up 6 bases, with 16 bases separating them. The CDR3 is made up of 15 amino acids. The DNA of the CDR3 is TGTGCCAGCAGTTTTCGGACGACAGGGAGGGATACGCAGTATTTT. Translation gives CASSFRTTGRDTQYF.